This T cell receptor (beta chain) emerged from a study of vaccination and CD4 T cells after COVID-19. Study overall: Controls used CEFX viral epitopes (positive), HIV-1 Nef peptides (negative), or no peptide. Study observations and caveats: Spike mono-reactive status applied to 304 of 307 vaccine-specific clones in convalescent patients.

The treatment was: roughly 11-day PBMC culture with coronavirus spike peptide pools or control peptides (ViraFEST assay). Concerning this clonotype: As yet, its antigen is unknown.

An Oncomine TCR Beta short-read assay was used to sequence the DNA from cultured CD4+ T cells. MiXCR, applied by TCRdb to the PCR reads, yields one record per CDR3 protein. Of about 15,000 distinct CDR3 sequences listed, about 55% were seen once; the top ten hold 9.5% to 13%. CDR1 KGHDR and CDR2 SFDVKD come from the germline V gene. The V end was cut by 1 base, the J end by 0 bases, with 12 bases between. The CDR3 length is 17 residues. This TCR was recovered from a human donor who had recovered from COVID-19. The sequencing here drew on CD4+ T cells from blood, cultured in vitro, taken before SARS-CoV-2 vaccination. This rearrangement joins TRBV24-1 to TRBJ1-3, with D possibly matching TRBD1 (6 bases). CDR3 sequence reads: CATSDFCGTHSGNTIYF. CDR3 sequence (DNA): TGTGCCACCAGTGATTTCTGTGGGACACACTCTGGAAACACCATATATTTT.